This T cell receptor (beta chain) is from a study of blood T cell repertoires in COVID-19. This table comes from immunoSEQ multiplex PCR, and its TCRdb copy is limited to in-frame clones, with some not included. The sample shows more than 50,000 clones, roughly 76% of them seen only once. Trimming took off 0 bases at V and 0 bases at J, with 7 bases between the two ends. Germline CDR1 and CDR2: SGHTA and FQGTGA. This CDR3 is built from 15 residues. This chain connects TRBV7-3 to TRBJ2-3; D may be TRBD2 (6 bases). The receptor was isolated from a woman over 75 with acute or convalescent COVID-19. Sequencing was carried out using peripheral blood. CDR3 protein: CASSLTGRSTDTQYF. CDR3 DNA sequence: TGTGCCAGCAGCTTAACCGGGAGAAGCACAGATACGCAGTATTTT.